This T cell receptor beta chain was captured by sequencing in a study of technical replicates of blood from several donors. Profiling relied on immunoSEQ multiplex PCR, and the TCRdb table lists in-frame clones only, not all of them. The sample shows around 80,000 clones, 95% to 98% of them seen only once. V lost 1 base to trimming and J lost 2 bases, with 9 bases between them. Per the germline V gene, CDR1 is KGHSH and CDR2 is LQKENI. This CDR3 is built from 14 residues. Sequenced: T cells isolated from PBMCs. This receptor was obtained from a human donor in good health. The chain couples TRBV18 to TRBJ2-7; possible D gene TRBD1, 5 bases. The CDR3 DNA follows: TGTGCCAGCTCACCACTTCAGGGTACCTACGAGCAGTACTTC. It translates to CASSPLQGTYEQYF.